Below, 8 T cell receptor beta chains from the same sample are listed, as sequenced in a study of shared clonotypes between healthy human individuals. Measured with immunoSEQ multiplex PCR; TCRdb has only the in-frame clones, and not every one. The repertoire holds millions of clones, approximately 95% seen once, with roughly 0.36% in the top ten. Sequencing was done on a sample of naive CD4+ T cells from PBMCs. The sample's subset: CD45RA+ positively selected. Source of these receptors: a young man in good health. Some clones in this sample may be carry-over from other donors' samples.

The chain carries TRBV30 and TRBJ2-6, with D possibly matching TRBD1 (5 bases). CDR1 GTSNPN and CDR2 SVGIG come from the germline V gene (reference sequence). The CDR3 covers 13 residues. Deletions cut 5 bases from V and 2 bases from J, with 7 bases between. CDR3 coding DNA: TGTGCCTGGGACAGTGCTGGGGCCAACGTCCTGACTTTC. Protein sequence: CAWDSAGANVLTF. The whole variable domain, filled in from reference TRBV30 and TRBJ2-6, reads SQTIHQWPATLVQPVGSPLSLECTVEGTSNPNLYWYRQAAGRGLQLLFYSVGIGQISSEVPQNLSASRPQDRQFILSSKKLLLSDSGFYLCAWDSAGANVLTFGAGSRLTVL.

This clone was detected only once. The chain carries TRBV27 and TRBJ1-2, with D tentatively TRBD1 (5 bases). This CDR3 comprises 14 residues. V lost 0 bases to trimming and J lost 7 bases, with 12 bases between them. Germline V gives CDR1 MNHEY, CDR2 SMNVEV (reference sequence). The CDR3 is CASSLSMGLRGYTF. The CDR3 DNA reads TGTGCCAGCAGTTTATCCATGGGACTTCGTGGCTACACCTTC.

This clone has a single count. J is TRBJ1-1 and V is TRBV5-1; the match to TRBD1 covers 7 bases. Per germline, CDR1 SGHRS and CDR2 YFSETQ. V shed 4 bases, J shed 1 base, and the junction held 7 bases outside the gene matches. The CDR3 length is 15 residues. The CDR3 region has the DNA TGCGCCAGCAGCAGGAAACAGGGGACGAACACTGAAGCTTTCTTT. It codes for CASSRKQGTNTEAFF.

This rearrangement joins TRBV5-1 to TRBJ2-3; 12 positions match TRBD2. Trimming took 4 bases from V and 4 from J; bases not matched to a gene: 7. Germline V gene data show CDR1 as SGHRS and CDR2 as YFSETQ. The CDR3 runs to 16 residues. CDR3 nucleotide sequence: TGCGCCAGCAGCCCCGAGACTAGCGGGAGCTCAGATACGCAGTATTTT. This gives the protein CASSPETSGSSDTQYF.

Comment on this clone: Other DNA variants within this sample encode the same CDR3. The J gene is TRBJ2-7, the V gene TRBV5-1, with 7 bases that match TRBD2. This CDR3 spans 13 amino acids. The germline CDR1 and CDR2 sequences are SGHRS and YFSETQ. J was trimmed by 0 bases and V by 5 bases; bases with no gene match: 2. CDR3 DNA sequence: TGCGCCAGCAGTCGGGGGGACTCCTACGAGCAGTACTTC. Translation gives CASSRGDSYEQYF.

The sample holds one count of this clone. V gene TRBV4-3 combines with J gene TRBJ1-3; D is undetermined. Germline CDR1 and CDR2: LGHNA and YSLEER. Trimming removed 0 bases from V and 0 bases from J, with 12 bases in between. The CDR3 sequence is 17 residues long. CDR3 region: CASSQDPPNISGNTIYF. CDR3 DNA: TGCGCCAGCAGCCAAGATCCCCCGAACATCTCTGGAAACACCATATATTTT.

The genes are TRBV5-4 and TRBJ2-2; the D gene is possibly TRBD2 (5 bases). Germline V gene lookup returns CDR1 SGHNT and CDR2 YYREEE (reference sequence). The CDR3 runs 14 residues. With 4 bases removed from V and 3 bases from J, the gap between germline ends came to 10 bases. CDR3 sequence reads: CASSPASYTGELFF. Here the CDR3 DNA reads TGTGCCAGCAGCCCGGCTAGCTACACCGGGGAGCTGTTTTTT.

V is TRBV7-3 and J is TRBJ1-1; possible D gene TRBD1, 5 bases. Germline CDR1 and CDR2: SGHTA and FQGTGA. V shed 4 bases and J shed 1 base, with 10 bases lying between them. This CDR3 comprises 14 residues. The chain's CDR3 is CASSSSQGNTEAFF. The CDR3 DNA reads as TGTGCCAGCAGCTCCTCGCAGGGGAACACTGAAGCTTTCTTT.